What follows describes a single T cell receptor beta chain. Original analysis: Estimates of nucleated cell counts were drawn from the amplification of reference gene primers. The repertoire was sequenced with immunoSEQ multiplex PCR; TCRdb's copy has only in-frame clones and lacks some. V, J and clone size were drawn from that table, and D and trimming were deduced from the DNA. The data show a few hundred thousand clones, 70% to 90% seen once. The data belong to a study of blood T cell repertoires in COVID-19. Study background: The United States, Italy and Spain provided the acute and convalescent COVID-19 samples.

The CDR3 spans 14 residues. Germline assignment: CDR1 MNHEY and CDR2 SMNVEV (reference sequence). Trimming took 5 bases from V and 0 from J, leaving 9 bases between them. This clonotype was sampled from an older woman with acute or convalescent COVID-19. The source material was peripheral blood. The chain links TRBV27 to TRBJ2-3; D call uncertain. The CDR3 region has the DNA TGTGCCAGCAGTCCTTTAGCTAGCACAGATACGCAGTATTTT. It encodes CASSPLASTDTQYF.